This T cell receptor (beta chain) is drawn from a study of T cells in Graves' hyperthyroidism and ophthalmopathy. Study-level points and caveats: Ophthalmopathy was model-predicted a median 6.5 months pre-onset. In the analysis, a 13 V-J model separated ophthalmopathy from stable hyperthyroidism.

Exclusion of a patient resulted from uncontrolled infection, other autoimmune disease, pregnancy or lactation. This clonotype was counted a few times. Its specificity is not known. The CDR3 has 14 amino acids. Germline CDR1 and CDR2: DFQATT and SNEGSKA (reference sequence). V was pared by 2 bases and J by 0 bases, with 7 bases between. What was amplified from RNA transcripts were TCR beta CDR3 regions. A set of HTBI primers served as the primers for a first-round RT-PCR of the TCR CDR3. TCRdb passed the multiplex PCR reads through MiXCR, listing each CDR3 protein once. Of 700,000 to 850,000 distinct CDR3 sequences in the sample, roughly a third are singletons; the top ten hold 30% to 40%.

Sequencing was carried out using blood. The J gene is TRBJ2-2, the V gene TRBV20-1; D is unclear. The receptor comes from a woman in her thirties or forties with Graves' hyperthyroidism. Written as DNA, the CDR3 is TGCAGTGCTAGATGGGATGCGAACACCGGGGAGCTGTTTTTT. Encoded protein: CSARWDANTGELFF.